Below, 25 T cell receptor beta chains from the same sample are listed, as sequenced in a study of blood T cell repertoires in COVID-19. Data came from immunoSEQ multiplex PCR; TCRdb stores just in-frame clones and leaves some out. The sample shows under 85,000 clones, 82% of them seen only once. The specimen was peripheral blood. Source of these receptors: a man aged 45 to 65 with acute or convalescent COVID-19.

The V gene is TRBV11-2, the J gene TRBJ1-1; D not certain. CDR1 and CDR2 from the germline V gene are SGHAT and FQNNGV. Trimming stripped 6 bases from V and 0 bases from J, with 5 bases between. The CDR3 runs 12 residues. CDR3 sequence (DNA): TGTGCCAGCAGGTTCATGAACACTGAAGCTTTCTTT. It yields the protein CASRFMNTEAFF.

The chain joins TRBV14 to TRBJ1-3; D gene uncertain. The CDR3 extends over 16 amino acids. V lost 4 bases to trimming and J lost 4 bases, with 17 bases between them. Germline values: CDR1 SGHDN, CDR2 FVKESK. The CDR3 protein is CASSPFNGIDGNTIYF. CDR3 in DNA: TGTGCCAGCAGCCCATTTAACGGGATAGACGGAAACACCATATATTTT.

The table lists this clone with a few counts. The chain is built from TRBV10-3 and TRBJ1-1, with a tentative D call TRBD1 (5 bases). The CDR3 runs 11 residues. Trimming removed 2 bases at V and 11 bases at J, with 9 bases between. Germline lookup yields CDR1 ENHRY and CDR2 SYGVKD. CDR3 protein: CAISEAGNAFF. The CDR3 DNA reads TGTGCCATCAGTGAGGCAGGGAATGCTTTCTTT.

The CDR3 DNA is TGTGCCACCAGCAGAGATCTGCAGGGCCAATCACCCCTCCACTTT. This encodes CATSRDLQGQSPLHF. The chain is built from TRBV15 and TRBJ1-6; D perhaps matches TRBD1 (5 bases). Germline values: CDR1 LNHNV, CDR2 YYDKDF (reference sequence). The V end was cut by 0 bases, the J end by 10 bases, with 13 bases between. CDR3 length: 15 amino acids. The full variable domain, with the rest looked up from reference TRBV15 and TRBJ1-6, is DAMVIQNPRYQVTQFGKPVTLSCSQTLNHNVMYWYQQKSSQAPKLLFHYYDKDFNNEADTPDNFQSRRPNTSFCFLDIRSPGLGDTAMYLCATSRDLQGQSPLHFGNGTRLTVT.

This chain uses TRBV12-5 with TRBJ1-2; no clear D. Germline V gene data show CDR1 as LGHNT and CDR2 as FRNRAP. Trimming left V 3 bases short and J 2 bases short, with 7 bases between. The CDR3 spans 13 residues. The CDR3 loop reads CASGLEGNYGYTF. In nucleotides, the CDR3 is TGTGCTAGTGGTTTAGAGGGAAACTATGGCTACACCTTC.

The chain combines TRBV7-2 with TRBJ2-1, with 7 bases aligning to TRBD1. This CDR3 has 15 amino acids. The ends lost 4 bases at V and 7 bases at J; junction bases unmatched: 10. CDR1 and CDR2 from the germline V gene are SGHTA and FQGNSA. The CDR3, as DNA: TGTGCCAGCAGCTCGCGACAGGGTAGAGGGAATGAGCAGTTCTTC. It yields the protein CASSSRQGRGNEQFF.

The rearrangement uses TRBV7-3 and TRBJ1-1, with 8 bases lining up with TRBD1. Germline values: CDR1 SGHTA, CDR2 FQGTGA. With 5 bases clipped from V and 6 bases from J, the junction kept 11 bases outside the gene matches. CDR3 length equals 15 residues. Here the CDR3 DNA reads TGTGCCAGCAGCCTGACAGGGGTGGATCGATCTGAAGCTTTCTTT. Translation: CASSLTGVDRSEAFF.

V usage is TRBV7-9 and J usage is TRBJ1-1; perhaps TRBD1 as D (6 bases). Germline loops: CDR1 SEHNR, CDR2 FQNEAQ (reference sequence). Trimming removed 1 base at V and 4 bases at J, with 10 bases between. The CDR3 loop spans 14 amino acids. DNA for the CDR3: TGTGCCAGCAGCTTAGACAGGGCCGGCACTGAAGCTTTCTTT. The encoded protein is CASSLDRAGTEAFF.

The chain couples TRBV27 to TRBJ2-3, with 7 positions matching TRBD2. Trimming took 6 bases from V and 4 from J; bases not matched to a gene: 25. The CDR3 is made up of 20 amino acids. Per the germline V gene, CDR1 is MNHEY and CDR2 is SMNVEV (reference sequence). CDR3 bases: TGTGCCAGCAGCCGACCCAACCATCCTAGCGGTTATGGAGACGCAGATACGCAGTATTTT. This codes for CASSRPNHPSGYGDADTQYF.

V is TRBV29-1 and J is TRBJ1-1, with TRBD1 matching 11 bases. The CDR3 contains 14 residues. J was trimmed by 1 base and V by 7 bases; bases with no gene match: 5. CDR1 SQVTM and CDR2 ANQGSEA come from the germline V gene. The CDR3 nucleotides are TGCAGCGGGGGACAGGGGGGCAGGAACACTGAAGCTTTCTTT. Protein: CSGGQGGRNTEAFF. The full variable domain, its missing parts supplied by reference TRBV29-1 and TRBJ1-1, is SAVISQKPSRDICQRGTSLTIQCQVDSQVTMMFWYRQQPGQSLTLIATANQGSEATYESGFVIDKFPISRPNLTFSTLTVSNMSPEDSSIYLCSGGQGGRNTEAFFGQGTRLTVV.

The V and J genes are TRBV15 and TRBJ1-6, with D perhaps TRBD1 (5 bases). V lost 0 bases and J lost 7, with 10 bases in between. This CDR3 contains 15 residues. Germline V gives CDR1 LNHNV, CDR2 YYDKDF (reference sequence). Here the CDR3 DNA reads TGTGCCACCAGCAGAGAGCAGGGAAAGAATTCACCCCTCCACTTT. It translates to CATSREQGKNSPLHF.

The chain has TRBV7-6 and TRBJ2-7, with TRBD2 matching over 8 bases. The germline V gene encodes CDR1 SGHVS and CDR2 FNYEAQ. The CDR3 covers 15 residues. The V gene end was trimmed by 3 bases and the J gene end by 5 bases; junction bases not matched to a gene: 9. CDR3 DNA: TGTGCCAGCAGCTTGGAAGCGGGGGCGCGGGACGAGCAGTACTTC. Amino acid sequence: CASSLEAGARDEQYF.

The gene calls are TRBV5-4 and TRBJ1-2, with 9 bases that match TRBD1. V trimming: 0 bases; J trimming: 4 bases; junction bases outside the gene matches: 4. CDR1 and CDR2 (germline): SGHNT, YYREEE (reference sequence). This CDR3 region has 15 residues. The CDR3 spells CASSLGTGEAYGYTF. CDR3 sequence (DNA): TGTGCCAGCAGCTTGGGGACAGGGGAGGCCTATGGCTACACCTTC.

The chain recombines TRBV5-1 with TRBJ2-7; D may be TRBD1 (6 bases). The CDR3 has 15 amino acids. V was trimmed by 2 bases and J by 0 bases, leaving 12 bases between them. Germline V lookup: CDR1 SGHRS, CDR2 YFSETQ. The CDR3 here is CASSLGQSSSYEQYF. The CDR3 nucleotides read TGCGCCAGCAGCTTAGGACAGAGTAGCTCCTACGAGCAGTACTTC.

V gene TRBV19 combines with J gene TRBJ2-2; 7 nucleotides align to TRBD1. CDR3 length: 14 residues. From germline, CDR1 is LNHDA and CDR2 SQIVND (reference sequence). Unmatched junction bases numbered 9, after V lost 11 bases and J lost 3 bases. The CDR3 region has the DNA TGTGCCGGGGGCCAGGGGGATCACACCGGGGAGCTGTTTTTT. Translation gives CAGGQGDHTGELFF. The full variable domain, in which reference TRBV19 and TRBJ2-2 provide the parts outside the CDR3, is DGGITQSPKYLFRKEGQNVTLSCEQNLNHDAMYWYRQDPGQGLRLIYYSQIVNDFQKGDIAEGYSVSREKKESFPLTVTSAQKNPTAFYLCAGGQGDHTGELFFGEGSRLTVL.

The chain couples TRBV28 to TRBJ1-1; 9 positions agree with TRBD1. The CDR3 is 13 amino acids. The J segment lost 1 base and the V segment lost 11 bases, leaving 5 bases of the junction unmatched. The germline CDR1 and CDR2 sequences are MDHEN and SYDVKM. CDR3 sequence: CAADRGGNTEAFF. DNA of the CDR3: TGTGCCGCTGACAGGGGGGGGAACACTGAAGCTTTCTTT.

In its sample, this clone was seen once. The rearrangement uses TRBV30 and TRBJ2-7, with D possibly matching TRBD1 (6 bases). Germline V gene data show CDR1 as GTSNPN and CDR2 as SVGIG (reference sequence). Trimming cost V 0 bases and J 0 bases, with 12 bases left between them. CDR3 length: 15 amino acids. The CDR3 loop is CAWSVRQGSSYEQYF. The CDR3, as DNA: TGTGCCTGGAGTGTACGTCAGGGGTCCTCCTACGAGCAGTACTTC.

This CDR3 reads CASSPNTGRPYGYTF. The CDR3 bases are TGTGCCAGCAGCCCCAATACAGGGCGTCCTTATGGCTACACCTTC. The chain uses TRBV7-9 and TRBJ1-2; D is possibly TRBD1 (6 bases). Germline V gene data show CDR1 as SEHNR and CDR2 as FQNEAQ (reference sequence). The CDR3 spans 15 residues. The ends were cut back, 5 bases at V and 5 bases at J, with 18 bases in the middle.

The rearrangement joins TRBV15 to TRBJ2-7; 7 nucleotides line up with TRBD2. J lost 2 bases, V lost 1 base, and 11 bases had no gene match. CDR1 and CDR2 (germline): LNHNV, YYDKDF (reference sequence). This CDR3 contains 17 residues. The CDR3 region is CATSRALGGAGAYEQYF. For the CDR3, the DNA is TGTGCCACCAGCAGAGCTTTGGGGGGTGCGGGGGCCTACGAGCAGTACTTC.

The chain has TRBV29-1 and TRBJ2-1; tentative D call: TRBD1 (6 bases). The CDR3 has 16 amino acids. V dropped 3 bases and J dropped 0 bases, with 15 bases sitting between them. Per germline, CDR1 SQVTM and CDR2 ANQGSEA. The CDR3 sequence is CSVDAQGSGSYNEQFF. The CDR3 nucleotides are TGCAGCGTTGATGCACAGGGCTCGGGCTCCTACAATGAGCAGTTCTTC.

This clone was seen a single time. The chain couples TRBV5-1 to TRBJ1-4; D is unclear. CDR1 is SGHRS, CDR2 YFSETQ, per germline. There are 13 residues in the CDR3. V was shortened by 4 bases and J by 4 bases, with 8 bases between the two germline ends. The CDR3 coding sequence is TGCGCCAGCAGCCCCGGGGATAATGAAAAACTGTTTTTT. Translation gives CASSPGDNEKLFF.

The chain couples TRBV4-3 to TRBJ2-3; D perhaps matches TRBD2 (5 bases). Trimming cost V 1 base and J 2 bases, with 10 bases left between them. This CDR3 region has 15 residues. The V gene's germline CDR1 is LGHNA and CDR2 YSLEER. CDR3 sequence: CASSQGGQDTDTQYF. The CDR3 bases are TGCGCCAGCAGCCAAGGCGGGCAGGACACAGATACGCAGTATTTT.

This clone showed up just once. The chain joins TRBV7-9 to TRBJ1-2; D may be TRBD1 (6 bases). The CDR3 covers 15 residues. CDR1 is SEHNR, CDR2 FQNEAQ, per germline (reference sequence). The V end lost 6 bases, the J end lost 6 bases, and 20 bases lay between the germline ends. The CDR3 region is CASSLSDGDIHGYTF. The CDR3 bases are TGTGCCAGCAGTCTCTCGGACGGGGACATACATGGCTACACCTTC.

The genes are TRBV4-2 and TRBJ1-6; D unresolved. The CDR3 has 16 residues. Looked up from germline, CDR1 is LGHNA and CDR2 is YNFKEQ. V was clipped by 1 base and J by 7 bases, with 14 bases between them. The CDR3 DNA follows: TGTGCCAGCAGCCAAGGGGGAGGGTCACGCAATTCACCCCTCCACTTT. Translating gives CASSQGGGSRNSPLHF.

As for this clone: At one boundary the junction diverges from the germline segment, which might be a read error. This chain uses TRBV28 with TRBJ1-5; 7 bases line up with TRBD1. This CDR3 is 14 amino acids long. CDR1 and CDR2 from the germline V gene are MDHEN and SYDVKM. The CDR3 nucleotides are TGTGCCGGCAGTTTAGGGGGCGGCAGTCAGCCCCAGCATTTT. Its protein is CAGSLGGGSQPQHF. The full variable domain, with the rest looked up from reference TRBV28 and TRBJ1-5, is DVKVTQSSRYLVKRTGEKVFLECVQDMDHENMFWYRQDPGLGLRLIYFSYDVKMKEKGDIPEGYSVSREKKERFSLILESASTNQTSMYLCAGSLGGGSQPQHFGDGTRLSIL.